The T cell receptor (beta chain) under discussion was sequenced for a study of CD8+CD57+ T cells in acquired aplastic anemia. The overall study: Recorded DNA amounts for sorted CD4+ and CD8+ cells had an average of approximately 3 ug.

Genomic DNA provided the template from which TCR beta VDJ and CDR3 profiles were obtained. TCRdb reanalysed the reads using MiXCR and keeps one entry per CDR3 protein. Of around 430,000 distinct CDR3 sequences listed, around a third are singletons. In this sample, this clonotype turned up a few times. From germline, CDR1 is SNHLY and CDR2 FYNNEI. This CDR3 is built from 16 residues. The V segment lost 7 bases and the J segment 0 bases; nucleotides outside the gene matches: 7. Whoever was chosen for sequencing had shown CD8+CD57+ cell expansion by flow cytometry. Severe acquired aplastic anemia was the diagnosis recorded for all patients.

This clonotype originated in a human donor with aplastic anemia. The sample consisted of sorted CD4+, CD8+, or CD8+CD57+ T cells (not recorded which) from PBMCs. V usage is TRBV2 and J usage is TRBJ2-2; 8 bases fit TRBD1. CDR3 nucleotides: TGTGCCAGCAAGGATGGACAGGGCGCGAACACCGGGGAGCTGTTTTTT. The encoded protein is CASKDGQGANTGELFF.